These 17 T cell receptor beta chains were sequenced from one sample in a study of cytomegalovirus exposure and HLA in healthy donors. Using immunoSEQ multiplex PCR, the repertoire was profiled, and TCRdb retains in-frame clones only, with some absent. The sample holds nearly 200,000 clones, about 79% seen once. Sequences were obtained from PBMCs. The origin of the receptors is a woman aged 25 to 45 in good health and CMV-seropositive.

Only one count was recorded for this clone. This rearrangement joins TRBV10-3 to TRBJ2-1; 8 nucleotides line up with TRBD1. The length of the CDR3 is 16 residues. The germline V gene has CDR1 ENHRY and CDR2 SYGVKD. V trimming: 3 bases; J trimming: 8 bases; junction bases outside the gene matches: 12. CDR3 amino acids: CAISEVFQGAEDEQFF. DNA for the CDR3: TGTGCCATCAGTGAAGTGTTTCAGGGGGCGGAAGATGAGCAGTTCTTC.

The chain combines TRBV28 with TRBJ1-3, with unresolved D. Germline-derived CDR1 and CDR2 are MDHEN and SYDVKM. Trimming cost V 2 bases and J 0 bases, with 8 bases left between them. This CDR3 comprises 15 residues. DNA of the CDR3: TGTGCCAGCAGTTTACCCCTAAACTCTGGAAACACCATATATTTT. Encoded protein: CASSLPLNSGNTIYF.

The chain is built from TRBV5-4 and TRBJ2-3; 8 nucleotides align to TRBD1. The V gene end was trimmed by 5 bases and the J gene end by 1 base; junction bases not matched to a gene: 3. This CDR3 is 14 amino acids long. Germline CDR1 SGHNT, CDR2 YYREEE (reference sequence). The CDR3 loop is CASRGGQGTDTQYF. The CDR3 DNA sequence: TGTGCCAGCAGGGGGGGACAGGGCACAGATACGCAGTATTTT.

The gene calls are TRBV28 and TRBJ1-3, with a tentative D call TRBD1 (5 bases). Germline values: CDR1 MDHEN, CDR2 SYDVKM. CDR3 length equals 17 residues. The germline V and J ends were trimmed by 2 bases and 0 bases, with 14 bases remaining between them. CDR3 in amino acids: CASSLVGPGSSGNTIYF. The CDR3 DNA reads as TGTGCCAGCAGTTTAGTGGGGCCAGGTAGCTCTGGAAACACCATATATTTT. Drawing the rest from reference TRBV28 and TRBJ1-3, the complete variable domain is DVKVTQSSRYLVKRTGEKVFLECVQDMDHENMFWYRQDPGLGLRLIYFSYDVKMKEKGDIPEGYSVSREKKERFSLILESASTNQTSMYLCASSLVGPGSSGNTIYFGEGSWLTVV.

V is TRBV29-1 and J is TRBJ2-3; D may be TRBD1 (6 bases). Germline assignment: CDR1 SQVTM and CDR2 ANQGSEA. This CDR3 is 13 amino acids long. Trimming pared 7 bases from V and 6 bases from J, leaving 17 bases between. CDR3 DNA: TGCAGCGACCTACAGGGTTCGGGTGATACGCAGTATTTT. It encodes CSDLQGSGDTQYF.

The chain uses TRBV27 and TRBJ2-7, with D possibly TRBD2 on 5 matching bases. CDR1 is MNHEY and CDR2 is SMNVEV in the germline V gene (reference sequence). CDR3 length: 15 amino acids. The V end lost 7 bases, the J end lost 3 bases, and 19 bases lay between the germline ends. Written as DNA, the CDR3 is TGTGCCAGCACCCCCTCGGGAAGTGGATTCTACGAGCAGTACTTC. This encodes CASTPSGSGFYEQYF.

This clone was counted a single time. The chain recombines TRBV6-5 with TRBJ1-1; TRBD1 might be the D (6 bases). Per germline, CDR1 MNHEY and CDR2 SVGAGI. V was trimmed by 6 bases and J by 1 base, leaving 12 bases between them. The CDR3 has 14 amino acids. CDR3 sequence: CASSRGRQNTEAFF. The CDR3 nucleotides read TGTGCCAGCAGCAGGGGTAGGCAGAACACTGAAGCTTTCTTT.

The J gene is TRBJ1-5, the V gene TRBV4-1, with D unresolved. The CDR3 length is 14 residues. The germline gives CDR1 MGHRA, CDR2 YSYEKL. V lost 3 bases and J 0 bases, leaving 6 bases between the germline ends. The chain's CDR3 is CASSHQYSNQPQHF. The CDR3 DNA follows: TGCGCCAGCAGCCATCAGTATAGCAATCAGCCCCAGCATTTT.

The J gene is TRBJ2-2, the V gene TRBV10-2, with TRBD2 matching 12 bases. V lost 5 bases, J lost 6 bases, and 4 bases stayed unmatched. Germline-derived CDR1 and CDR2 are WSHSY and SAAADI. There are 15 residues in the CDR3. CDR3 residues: CASSRLAGDPGELFF. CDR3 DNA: TGCGCCAGCAGTCGACTAGCGGGAGACCCCGGGGAGCTGTTTTTT.

CDR3 sequence reads: CSVATGTFYEQYF. As DNA, the CDR3 is TGCAGCGTTGCGACAGGGACCTTCTACGAGCAGTACTTC. The rearrangement joins TRBV29-1 to TRBJ2-7, with 7 bases fitting TRBD1. After removal of 4 bases from V and 3 bases from J, the junction contained 6 bases not matched to a gene. This CDR3 comprises 13 residues. Germline V CDR1 and CDR2: SQVTM, ANQGSEA.

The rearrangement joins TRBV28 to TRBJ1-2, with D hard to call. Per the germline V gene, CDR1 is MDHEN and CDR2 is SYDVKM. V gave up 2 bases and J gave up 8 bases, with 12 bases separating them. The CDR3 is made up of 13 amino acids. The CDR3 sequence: CASSLGIGGGYTF. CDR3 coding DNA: TGTGCCAGCAGTTTAGGAATTGGCGGCGGCTACACCTTC.

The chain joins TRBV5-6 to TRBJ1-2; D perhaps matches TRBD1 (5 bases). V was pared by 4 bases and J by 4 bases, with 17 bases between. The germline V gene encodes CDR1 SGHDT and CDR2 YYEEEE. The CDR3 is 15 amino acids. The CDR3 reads CASSPFGGEVYGYTF. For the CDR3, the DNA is TGTGCCAGCAGCCCTTTTGGAGGGGAGGTCTATGGCTACACCTTC.

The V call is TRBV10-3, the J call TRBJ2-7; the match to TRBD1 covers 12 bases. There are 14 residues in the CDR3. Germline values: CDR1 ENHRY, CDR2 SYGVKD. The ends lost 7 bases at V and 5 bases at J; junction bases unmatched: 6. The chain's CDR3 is CAIKGTGGKDEQYF. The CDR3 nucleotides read TGTGCCATCAAAGGGACAGGGGGCAAGGACGAGCAGTACTTC.

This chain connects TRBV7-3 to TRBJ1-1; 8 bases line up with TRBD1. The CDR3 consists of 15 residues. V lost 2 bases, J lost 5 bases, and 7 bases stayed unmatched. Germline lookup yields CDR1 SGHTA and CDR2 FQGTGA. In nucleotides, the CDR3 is TGTGCCAGCAGCTTATCAGGGGGCACGAGGACTGAAGCTTTCTTT. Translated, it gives CASSLSGGTRTEAFF.

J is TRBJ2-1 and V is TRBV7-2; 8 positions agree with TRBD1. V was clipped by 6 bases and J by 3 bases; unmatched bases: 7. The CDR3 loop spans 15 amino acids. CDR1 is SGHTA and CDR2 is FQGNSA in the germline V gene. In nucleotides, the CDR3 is TGTGCCAGCAGACTCGAGGGACAGGTCTACAATGAGCAGTTCTTC. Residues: CASRLEGQVYNEQFF.

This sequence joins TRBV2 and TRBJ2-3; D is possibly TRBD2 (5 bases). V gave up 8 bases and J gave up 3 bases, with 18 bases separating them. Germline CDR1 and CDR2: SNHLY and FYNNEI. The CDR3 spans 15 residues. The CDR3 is CASHPEGPGTDTQYF. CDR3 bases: TGTGCCAGCCACCCAGAGGGTCCTGGGACAGATACGCAGTATTTT.

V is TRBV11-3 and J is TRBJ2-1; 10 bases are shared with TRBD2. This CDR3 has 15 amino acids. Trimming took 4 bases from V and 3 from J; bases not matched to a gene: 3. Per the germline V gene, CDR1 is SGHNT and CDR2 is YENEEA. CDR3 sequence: CASSSLAGVYNEQFF. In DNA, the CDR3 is TGTGCCAGCAGCTCCCTAGCGGGAGTCTACAATGAGCAGTTCTTC.